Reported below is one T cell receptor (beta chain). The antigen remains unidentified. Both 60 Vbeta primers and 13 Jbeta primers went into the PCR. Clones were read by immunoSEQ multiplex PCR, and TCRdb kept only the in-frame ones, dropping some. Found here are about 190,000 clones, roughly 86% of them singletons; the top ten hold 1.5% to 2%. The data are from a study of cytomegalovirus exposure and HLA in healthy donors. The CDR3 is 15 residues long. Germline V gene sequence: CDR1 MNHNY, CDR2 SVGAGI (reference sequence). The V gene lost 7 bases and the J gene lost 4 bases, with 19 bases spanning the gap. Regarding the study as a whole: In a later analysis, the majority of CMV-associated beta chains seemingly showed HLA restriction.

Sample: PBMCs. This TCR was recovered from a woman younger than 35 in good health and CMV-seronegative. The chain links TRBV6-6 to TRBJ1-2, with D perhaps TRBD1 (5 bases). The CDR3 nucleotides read TGTGCCAGCACCGATGGGGGGAAATGGGGCTATGGCTACACCTTC. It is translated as CASTDGGKWGYGYTF.